These T cell receptor beta chains were read from a single sample in a study of radiotherapy plus CTLA-4 blockade in lung cancer. Sequencing was performed with immunoSEQ multiplex PCR; in TCRdb, only in-frame clones are kept and a portion is missing. The sample has around 80,000 clones, over 70% seen once. Sequenced here: peripheral blood, sampled from a patient treated with radiotherapy plus ipilimumab. Receptor source: a human donor with non-small cell lung cancer whose response to radiotherapy plus ipilimumab could not be evaluated. Some clones in this sample may be carry-over from other donors' samples. The CDR3 runs from the conserved cysteine through the conserved F or W. A D gene is named only where the DNA matches it firmly. The size field is filled for only some rows; it gives once, few, many or a size class.

V gene	D gene	clone size	J gene	CDR3 DNA	CDR3 protein
TRBV9	.	.	TRBJ1-3	TGTGCCAGCAGCGTAGAAGGGAGTGGAAACACCATATATTTT	CASSVEGSGNTIYF
TRBV5-1	TRBD1	.	TRBJ1-5	TGCGCCAGCAGCTTGGGGGACAGGGGGCTTGGGAATCAGCCCCAGCATTTT	CASSLGDRGLGNQPQHF
TRBV10-3	.	.	TRBJ2-1	TGTGCCATCAGTGCCCGGGACACGGACAATGAGCAGTTCTTC	CAISARDTDNEQFF
TRBV28	.	.	TRBJ1-1	TGTGCCAGCAGCCTGAATCAGGGCGGAGCTGAAGCTTTCTTT	CASSLNQGGAEAFF
TRBV18	TRBD1	.	TRBJ2-5	TGTGCCAGCTCACCAAACCGGGACAGACAAGAGACCCAGTACTTC	CASSPNRDRQETQYF
TRBV19	.	.	TRBJ1-5	TGTGCCAGTAGTGCGTTGAGGGCCGGCGGCAATCAGCCCCAGCATTTT	CASSALRAGGNQPQHF
TRBV5-1	.	.	TRBJ1-1	TGCGCCAGCAGCTTGGGGCAGACTGAAGCTTTCTTT	CASSLGQTEAFF
TRBV5-1	.	.	TRBJ2-2	TGCGCCAGCAGCTTTTCCTTAACTAAACCGAACACCGGGGAGCTGTTTTTT	CASSFSLTKPNTGELFF
TRBV12-5	.	.	TRBJ1-4	TGTGCTAGTGGGCCCGGGGTGAATGAAAAACTGTTTTTT	CASGPGVNEKLFF
TRBV5-1	TRBD2	few	TRBJ2-1	TGCGCCAGCAGCCCCCGTGGGCGGGGGGGCAGCAATGAGCAGTTCTTC	CASSPRGRGGSNEQFF
TRBV11-2	.	.	TRBJ2-1	TGTGCCAGCAGCTTAGGGCGGCCCAATGAGCAGTTCTTC	CASSLGRPNEQFF
TRBV25-1	TRBD2	.	TRBJ2-5	TGTGCCAGCAGTGAATTATTTAGCGGGGAAGAGACCCAGTACTTC	CASSELFSGEETQYF
TRBV14	TRBD2	.	TRBJ2-5	TGTGCCAGCAGCCTTTTCGGTAGCGGGGCTCGGGAGACCCAGTACTTC	CASSLFGSGARETQYF
TRBV29-1	TRBD1	.	TRBJ1-4	TGCAGCGTTGGGGGACAGAATGAAAAACTGTTTTTT	CSVGGQNEKLFF
TRBV6-6	.	.	TRBJ1-2	TGTGCCAGCAGTTACGGGGGAGGGGACTATGGCTACACCTTC	CASSYGGGDYGYTF
TRBV5-5	TRBD1	few	TRBJ2-5	TGTGCCAGCAGCGTAACAGGACAGGGCGTAGAGACCCAGTACTTC	CASSVTGQGVETQYF
TRBV7-9	TRBD1	.	TRBJ1-4	TGTGCCAGCAGCCCGACAGGGGGCGCGGGTGAAAAACTGTTTTTT	CASSPTGGAGEKLFF
TRBV19	TRBD1	.	TRBJ1-2	TGTGCCAGTAGTTCGAGGGGGCGGACAGGGGGCGTCTATGGCTACACCTTC	CASSSRGRTGGVYGYTF
TRBV9	TRBD1	few	TRBJ1-4	TGTGCCAGCAGCGCGACAGGGGGGGCTGAAAAACTGTTTTTT	CASSATGGAEKLFF
TRBV28	.	.	TRBJ2-7	TGTGCCAGCAGTCCCCTGGGGGCGGTCTACGAGCAGTACTTC	CASSPLGAVYEQYF
TRBV6-5	.	.	TRBJ1-6	TGTGCCAGCAGTTACGCAGAAGTTTCCCCCCTCCACTTT	CASSYAEVSPLHF
TRBV7-9	.	.	TRBJ1-2	TGTGCCAGCAGTCCGGGGGACTATGGCTACACCTTC	CASSPGDYGYTF
TRBV5-1	.	.	TRBJ1-2	TGCGCCAGCAGCTCGGGGGGGCCTACAGGGATCAACGGCTACACCTTC	CASSSGGPTGINGYTF
TRBV5-1	TRBD1	.	TRBJ2-6	TGCGCCAGCAGCTCGATACCGACAGGGTCCTCTGGGGCCAACGTCCTGACTTTC	CASSSIPTGSSGANVLTF
TRBV7-2	.	few	TRBJ2-1	TGTGCCAGCAGCTTAGAGGGGTCAGGGGCCCCCTACAATGAGCAGTTCTTC	CASSLEGSGAPYNEQFF
TRBV9	.	.	TRBJ2-2	TGTGCCAGCAGCGCCTTCGGGTCCACCGGGGAGCTGTTTTTT	CASSAFGSTGELFF
TRBV7-2	TRBD1	.	TRBJ1-1	TGTGCCAGCAGCTTAGGAGGACAGGGCACAGCTTTCTTT	CASSLGGQGTAFF
TRBV28	.	.	TRBJ2-7	TGTGCCACCAGACGAACAGAGACCTACGAGCAGTACTTC	CATRRTETYEQYF
TRBV10-3	TRBD1	.	TRBJ2-7	TGTGCCATCAGTGGGACGGGACAGCTCTACGAGCAGTACTTC	CAISGTGQLYEQYF
TRBV28	TRBD1	.	TRBJ1-2	TGTGCCAGCAGTTCCTCGGGACAGGGAAAATCTAACTATGGCTACACCTTC	CASSSSGQGKSNYGYTF
TRBV19	.	.	TRBJ2-2	TGTGCCAGTAGTATGCGACAGGGGAGGGGAACCGGGGAGCTGTTTTTT	CASSMRQGRGTGELFF
TRBV10-3	.	few	TRBJ1-1	TGTGCCATCAGTGCCCTGGGGGGGCAGAACACTGAAGCTTTCTTT	CAISALGGQNTEAFF
TRBV7-8	TRBD1	few	TRBJ1-5	TGTGCCAGCAGCCAGCACTCCGGGACAGATATCAATCAGCCCCAGCATTTT	CASSQHSGTDINQPQHF
TRBV10-3	.	.	TRBJ2-7	TGTGCCATCAGTGAGTCGGATCTAGTAGAGCAGTACTTC	CAISESDLVEQYF
TRBV6-5	TRBD1	.	TRBJ1-1	TGTGCCAGCAGTTACCTGGACAGGGTTACTGAAGCTTTCTTT	CASSYLDRVTEAFF
TRBV19	.	.	TRBJ1-3	TGTGCCAGTAGTAACCCTCCCCGACAGTCGCGTGGAAACACCATATATTTT	CASSNPPRQSRGNTIYF
TRBV4-3	TRBD1	.	TRBJ2-1	TGCGCCAGCAGCCAAGATGGGGGACAGGGCAATGAGCAGTTCTTC	CASSQDGGQGNEQFF
TRBV28	.	.	TRBJ1-3	TGTGCCAGCAGTTTATTTGCAGAGGAGTATTTT	CASSLFAEEYF
TRBV7-9	.	.	TRBJ2-3	TGTGCCAGCAGCTTAGCTCAGGGTCCCGGAGATACGCAGTATTTT	CASSLAQGPGDTQYF
TRBV6-1	.	few	TRBJ1-1	TGTGCCAGCAGTGAAAGGGGTGTCGAAGCTTTCTTT	CASSERGVEAFF
TRBV28	TRBD2	.	TRBJ2-3	TGTGCCAGCAGTTTATTTGCGGGGGGGCCGAACCCGCAGTATTTT	CASSLFAGGPNPQYF
TRBV19	TRBD2	.	TRBJ2-7	TGTGCCACCGCAGCGGGGGGGAGCTCCTACGAGCAGTACTTC	CATAAGGSSYEQYF
TRBV2	.	.	TRBJ2-1	TGTGCCAGCAGGTCTCTCCGGAATGAGCAGTTCTTC	CASRSLRNEQFF
TRBV4-1	.	.	TRBJ1-3	TGCGCCAGCAGCCAAGGACTAGTCCCTGGAAACACCATATATTTT	CASSQGLVPGNTIYF
TRBV27	TRBD2	few	TRBJ2-5	TGTGCCAGCAGCGTTACTAGCGGGAGGCAAGAGACCCAGTACTTC	CASSVTSGRQETQYF
TRBV28	TRBD2	.	TRBJ2-1	TGTGCGGGGGACGGGGGACTAGGGAGGAATGAGCAGTTCTTC	CAGDGGLGRNEQFF
TRBV6-5	.	.	TRBJ2-7	TGTGCCAGCAGTTACTCGAGTTCCTACGAGCAGTACTTC	CASSYSSSYEQYF
TRBV7-7	.	.	TRBJ2-6	TGTGCTAGCAGCGACAATCCCGGGGCCAACGTCCTGACTTTC	CASSDNPGANVLTF
TRBV6-5	.	.	TRBJ2-1	TGTGCCAGCAGTTACGTCGGGGGGCTGAATGAGCAGTTCTTC	CASSYVGGLNEQFF
TRBV10-1	TRBD1	.	TRBJ1-2	TGCGCCAGCAGTGAGGACAGGGAGGACTATGGCTACACCTTC	CASSEDREDYGYTF
TRBV5-4	TRBD1	.	TRBJ1-4	TGTGCCAGCAGCTTGGGACAGGGGTCAACAACTAATGAAAAACTGTTTTTT	CASSLGQGSTTNEKLFF
TRBV4-1	TRBD1	once	TRBJ2-7	TGCGCCAGCAGCCAAGACAGGACAGGGGCCATCTACGAGCAGTACTTC	CASSQDRTGAIYEQYF
TRBV27	.	few	TRBJ1-4	TGTGCCAGCATGCCCCAAGGGGCAACTAATGAAAAACTGTTTTTT	CASMPQGATNEKLFF
TRBV7-3	TRBD2	.	TRBJ2-5	TGTGCCAGCAGTCCGGGCGGGGGAGAGACCCAGTACTTC	CASSPGGGETQYF
TRBV19	.	.	TRBJ1-2	TGTGCCAGTAAAGGAATAGCCAACTATGGCTACACCTTC	CASKGIANYGYTF